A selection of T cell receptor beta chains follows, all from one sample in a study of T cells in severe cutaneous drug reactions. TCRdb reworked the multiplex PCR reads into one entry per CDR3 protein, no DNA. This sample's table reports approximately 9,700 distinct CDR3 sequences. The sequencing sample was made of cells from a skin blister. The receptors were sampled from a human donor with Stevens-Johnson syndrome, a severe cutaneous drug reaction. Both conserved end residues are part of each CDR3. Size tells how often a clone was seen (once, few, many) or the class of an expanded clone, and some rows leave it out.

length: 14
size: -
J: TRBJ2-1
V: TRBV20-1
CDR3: CSAPGLAGVEEQFF

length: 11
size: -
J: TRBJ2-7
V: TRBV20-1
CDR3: CRADNSYEQYF

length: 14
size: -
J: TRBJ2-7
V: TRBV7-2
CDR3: CASSQTPSGSKQYF

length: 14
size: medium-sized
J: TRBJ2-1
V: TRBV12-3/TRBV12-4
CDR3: CASTWGGRAGKQFF

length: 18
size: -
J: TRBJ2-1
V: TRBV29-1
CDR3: CSVEGGLAGGRGSGEQFF

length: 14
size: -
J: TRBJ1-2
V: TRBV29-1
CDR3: CSVPLRTGGHGYTF

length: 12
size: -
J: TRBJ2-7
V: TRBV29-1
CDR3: CSVGQGSHEQYF

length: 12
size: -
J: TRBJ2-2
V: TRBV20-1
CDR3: CSASSRTGELFF

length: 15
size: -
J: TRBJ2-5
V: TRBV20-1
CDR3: CSARASLAGVETQYF

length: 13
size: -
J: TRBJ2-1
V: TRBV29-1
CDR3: CSGDAYSYNEQFF

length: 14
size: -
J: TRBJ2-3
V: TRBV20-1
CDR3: CSASLGAGTDTQYF

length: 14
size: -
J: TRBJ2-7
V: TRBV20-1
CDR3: CSARDDTYAYEQYF

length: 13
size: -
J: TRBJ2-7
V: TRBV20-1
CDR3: CSAISGRGYEQYF

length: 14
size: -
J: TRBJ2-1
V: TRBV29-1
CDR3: CSVLTSGAYNEQFF

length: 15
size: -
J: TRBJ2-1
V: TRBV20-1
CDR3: CSASGTGTSLIEQFF

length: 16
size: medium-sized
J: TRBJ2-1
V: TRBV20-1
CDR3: CSASSGEADKYNEQFF

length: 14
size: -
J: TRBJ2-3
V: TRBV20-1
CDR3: CSANDRVRTDTQYF

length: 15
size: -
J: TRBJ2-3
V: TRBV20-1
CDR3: CSARGTGQDKDTQYF

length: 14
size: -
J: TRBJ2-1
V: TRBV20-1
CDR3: CSAYSGRSVNEQFF

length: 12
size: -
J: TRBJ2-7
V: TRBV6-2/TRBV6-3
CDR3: CASSTSRYEQYF

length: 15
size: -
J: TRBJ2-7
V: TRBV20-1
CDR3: CSARDLGGAIYEQYF

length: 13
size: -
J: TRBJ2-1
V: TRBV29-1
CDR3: CSVRTRGGYEQFF

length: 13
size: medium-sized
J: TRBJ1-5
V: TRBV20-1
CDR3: CSALRHSNQPQHF

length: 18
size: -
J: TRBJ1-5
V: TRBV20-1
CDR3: CSALSPDRGVTPNQPQHF

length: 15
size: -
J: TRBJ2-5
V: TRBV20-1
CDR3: CSAQRTGVFQETQYF

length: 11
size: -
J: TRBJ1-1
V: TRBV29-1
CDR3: CSSRQNTEAFF

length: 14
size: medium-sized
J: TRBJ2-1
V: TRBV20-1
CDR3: CSLPGLAGYNEQFF